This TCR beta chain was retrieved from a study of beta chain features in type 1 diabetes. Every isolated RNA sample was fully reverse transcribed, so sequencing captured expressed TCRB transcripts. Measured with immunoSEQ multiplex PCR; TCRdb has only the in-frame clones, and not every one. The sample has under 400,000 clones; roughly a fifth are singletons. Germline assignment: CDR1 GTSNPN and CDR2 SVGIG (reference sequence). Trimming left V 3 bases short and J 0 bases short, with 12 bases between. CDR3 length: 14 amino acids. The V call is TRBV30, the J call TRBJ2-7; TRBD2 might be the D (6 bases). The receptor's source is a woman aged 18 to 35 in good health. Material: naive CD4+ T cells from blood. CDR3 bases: TGTGCCTGGAGAAAATTGGGGGGCTCCTACGAGCAGTACTTC. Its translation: CAWRKLGGSYEQYF.